The clone carrying this T cell receptor (beta chain) occurred a few times. Its antigen is undetermined. Trimming pared 4 bases from V and 3 bases from J, leaving 3 bases between. This CDR3 comprises 12 residues. Germline lookup yields CDR1 ENHRY and CDR2 SYGVKD. The data originate from a study of response to subunit inactivated influenza vaccine. Each CDR3 protein is one row after TCRdb ran MiXCR on the RT-PCR reads. This sample has 800,000 or so distinct CDR3 sequences, with over 20% found just once. Study-level results: Only a handful of new T cells, the authors suggested, are recruited with each seasonal influenza vaccination.

The source is a man aged 45-65 years who received an inactivated influenza vaccine. The specimen was PBMCs from blood, collected about 5 days after vaccination. V is TRBV10-3 and J is TRBJ2-2; the D is unclear. CDR3 in amino acids: CAISGYTGELFF. DNA for the CDR3: TGTGCCATCAGTGGTTACACCGGGGAGCTGTTTTTT.